The source of this TCR beta chain is a study of regulatory T cells in long-lasting Graves disease. Across the study: The criterion for persistent Graves' disease was over 5 years of antithyroid drugs with positive TSH receptor antibodies. Broader study findings: Relative to new patients (approximately 1,000), persistent patients exhibited greater sharing of public clonotypes (approximately 2,500). Persistent disease samples used TRBV28, TRBJ1-2 and TRBJ2-5 preferentially.

This clonotype has at least ten counts. Its antigen is still unknown. Sample time point: persistent/refractory GD, antithyroid drugs over 5 years with positive TRAb. Researchers made the TCR library from RNA that was extracted from PBMCs. American Thyroid Association guidelines served as the basis for diagnosing Graves' disease. Building of the TCR beta libraries involved iRepertoire HTBI primers and Arm-PCR of CDR3 regions. TCRdb processed the multiplex PCR reads anew with MiXCR; each CDR3 protein has one entry. The repertoire consists of roughly 430,000 distinct CDR3 sequences, with around 20% occurring once and the leading ten covering over 11%. The CDR3 covers 11 residues. Trimming pared 4 bases from V and 1 base from J, leaving 4 bases between. The germline V gene has CDR1 SQVTM and CDR2 ANQGSEA.

The sample consisted of peripheral blood mononuclear cells (PBMCs), taken when the disease was refractory, from a patient treated with antithyroid drugs. This TCR was recovered from a female donor with Graves disease. The chain recombines TRBV29-1 with TRBJ2-5; D not certain. CDR3 loop: CSVASQETQYF. In DNA, the CDR3 is TGCAGCGTTGCGTCCCAAGAGACCCAGTACTTC.